Following are 25 T cell receptor beta chains from one sample sequenced in a study of early T cells in non-severe SARS-CoV-2 infection. TCRdb used MiXCR to reprocess the 5' RACE reads, holding one entry per CDR3 protein. This table holds about 52,000 distinct CDR3 sequences, roughly 12% found once. The sequenced sample consisted of whole blood. These receptors originate from an adult who was a healthcare worker with PCR-confirmed SARS-CoV-2 infection or an uninfected control (not recorded which).

This clonotype appeared a few times. This chain joins TRBV5-1 and TRBJ2-3; D might be TRBD2 (6 bases). CDR3 length equals 14 residues. V lost 9 bases and J 2 bases, leaving 16 bases between the germline ends. Germline V gene lookup returns CDR1 SGHRS and CDR2 YFSETQ. The CDR3 DNA follows: TGCGCCACCACCCCAGCGGGTCACACAGATACGCAGTATTTT. It is translated as CATTPAGHTDTQYF.

J is TRBJ1-2 and V is TRBV28; D not certain. Looked up from germline, CDR1 is MDHEN and CDR2 is SYDVKM. V lost 6 bases to trimming and J lost 8 bases, with 16 bases between them. The CDR3 runs 13 residues. CDR3: CASRISDPGGYTF. The DNA of the CDR3 is TGTGCCAGCAGAATTTCGGATCCTGGGGGCTACACCTTC.

The V call is TRBV7-3, the J call TRBJ2-2; 10 nucleotides match TRBD1. The CDR3 sequence is 17 residues long. Looked up from germline, CDR1 is SGHTA and CDR2 is FQGTGA. V dropped 5 bases and J dropped 2; count of bases not matched to a gene: 8. Here the CDR3 DNA reads TGTGCCAGCAGCCCCTGGGGGGACAGGGGTAACACCGGGGAGCTGTTTTTT. Translated: CASSPWGDRGNTGELFF.

J is TRBJ2-5 and V is TRBV5-4, with 12 bases aligning to TRBD2. Germline loops: CDR1 SGHNT, CDR2 YYREEE (reference sequence). The J segment lost 0 bases and the V segment lost 1 base, leaving 7 bases of the junction unmatched. The CDR3 runs to 18 residues. The CDR3 DNA sequence: TGTGCCAGCAGCTTGAATCGCTGGACTAGCGGGAACCAAGAGACCCAGTACTTC. It encodes CASSLNRWTSGNQETQYF.

The V call is TRBV7-9, the J call TRBJ2-3; unclear D gene. Germline CDR1 and CDR2: SEHNR and FQNEAQ (reference sequence). The CDR3 contains 13 residues. V lost 1 base, J lost 6 bases, and 8 bases lay in between. The CDR3 DNA follows: TGTGCCAGCAGCTTAGGGACGGGTGATACGCAGTATTTT. This encodes CASSLGTGDTQYF.

This clonotype came up many times. The genes are TRBV30 and TRBJ2-3, with TRBD2 matching 7 bases. Trimming took 2 bases from V and 9 from J; bases not matched to a gene: 11. The CDR3 runs to 14 residues. The germline V gene encodes CDR1 GTSNPN and CDR2 SVGIG (reference sequence). The DNA for the CDR3 is TGTGCCTGGAGTAACGAGCGGGGCTCTTGGACGCAGTATTTT. Translation: CAWSNERGSWTQYF.

This clonotype was recorded at least ten times. The rearrangement uses TRBV27 and TRBJ1-1, with 7 positions matching TRBD1. The CDR3 consists of 14 residues. The germline CDR1 and CDR2 sequences are MNHEY and SMNVEV (reference sequence). V gave up 2 bases and J gave up 4 bases; unmatched junction bases: 4. CDR3 residues: CASSLPGQFTEAFF. Written as DNA, the CDR3 is TGTGCCAGCAGTTTACCGGGACAGTTCACTGAAGCTTTCTTT.

This clonotype was picked up many times. CDR3 in amino acids: CASSRESYYEQYF. The CDR3 DNA sequence: TGTGCCAGCAGTCGCGAGTCGTACTACGAGCAGTACTTC. The J gene is TRBJ2-7, the V gene TRBV6-6; D call uncertain. This CDR3 spans 13 amino acids. Germline-derived CDR1 and CDR2 are MNHNY and SVGAGI (reference sequence). V was pared by 5 bases and J by 3 bases, with 11 bases between.

This clonotype was seen many times. The rearrangement links TRBV5-1 to TRBJ2-7; a weak D match, TRBD2 (6 bases). This CDR3 contains 15 residues. Trimming removed 4 bases from V and 5 bases from J, with 19 bases in between. The germline V gene has CDR1 SGHRS and CDR2 YFSETQ. In DNA, the CDR3 is TGCGCCAGCAGCGCGAGGACCGGGGGTGTCGACGAGCAGTACTTC. Translated: CASSARTGGVDEQYF.

In this sample, this clonotype turned up many times. The J gene is TRBJ2-1, the V gene TRBV5-4; TRBD2 aligns across 11 bases. The CDR3 totals 16 residues. Germline values: CDR1 SGHNT, CDR2 YYREEE (reference sequence). V trimming: 3 bases; J trimming: 6 bases; junction bases outside the gene matches: 8. The CDR3 DNA reads as TGTGCCAGCAGCTATGATCTAGCGGGAGGTGCCAATGAGCAGTTCTTC. It encodes CASSYDLAGGANEQFF.

CDR3 in DNA: TGTGCCAGCAGCACCGGGACAGAGATAGCCAAAAACATTCAGTACTTC. Translating it yields CASSTGTEIAKNIQYF. The rearrangement links TRBV11-2 to TRBJ2-4; 7 bases map to TRBD1. The germline V gene encodes CDR1 SGHAT and CDR2 FQNNGV. V dropped 5 bases and J dropped 0; count of bases not matched to a gene: 7. CDR3 length: 16 amino acids.

This clonotype appeared many times. The chain recombines TRBV20-1 with TRBJ2-7, with D possibly matching TRBD2 (5 bases). The length of the CDR3 is 13 residues. The germline V and J ends were trimmed by 1 base and 3 bases, with 10 bases remaining between them. Germline V CDR1 and CDR2: DFQATT, SNEGSKA (reference sequence). The CDR3 is CSARGADFYEQYF. The CDR3 nucleotides read TGCAGTGCTAGAGGTGCGGACTTCTACGAGCAGTACTTC.

This clonotype has a handful of counts. The chain has TRBV5-4 and TRBJ2-3; 10 bases fit TRBD2. The CDR3 totals 17 residues. CDR1 SGHNT and CDR2 YYREEE come from the germline V gene (reference sequence). Trimming cost V 0 bases and J 6 bases; bases outside gene matches: 10. The CDR3 DNA reads TGTGCCAGCAGCTTGGAGCTAGCGGGGGCCGGGGGGGATACGCAGTATTTT. This codes for CASSLELAGAGGDTQYF.

The V call is TRBV11-2, the J call TRBJ2-4, with 7 bases fitting TRBD1. This CDR3 is 15 amino acids long. The J segment lost 4 bases and the V segment lost 5 bases, leaving 8 bases of the junction unmatched. In germline, CDR1 is SGHAT, CDR2 FQNNGV. The CDR3 DNA follows: TGTGCCAGCAGCCCTTCGACAGGGTGGAAAAACATTCAGTACTTC. Translating gives CASSPSTGWKNIQYF.

The chain has TRBV28 and TRBJ1-5, with TRBD1 as a possible D gene (6 bases). The CDR3 extends over 13 amino acids. Germline V lookup: CDR1 MDHEN, CDR2 SYDVKM. Between the trimmed V and J ends, which lost 8 bases and 6 bases, there was a span of 14 bases. Here the CDR3 DNA reads TGTGCCAGCCGGACAGTGTCGATTCAGCCCCAGCATTTT. This codes for CASRTVSIQPQHF.

This clonotype was seen a handful of times. The chain has TRBV20-1 and TRBJ2-1; 7 nucleotides match TRBD2. Germline assignment: CDR1 DFQATT and CDR2 SNEGSKA (reference sequence). Unmatched junction bases numbered 10, after V lost 3 bases and J lost 8 bases. The CDR3 extends over 14 amino acids. CDR3 region: CSASRGAGADEQFF. The CDR3 DNA sequence: TGCAGTGCTAGCCGCGGGGCGGGAGCCGATGAGCAGTTCTTC.

The chain combines TRBV20-1 with TRBJ2-1, with D uncertain. CDR3 length equals 12 residues. V was cut by 7 bases and J by 3 bases, with 10 bases left in between. The germline V gene has CDR1 DFQATT and CDR2 SNEGSKA (reference sequence). This CDR3 reads CSVTRLYNEQFF. DNA for the CDR3: TGCAGTGTTACCCGTCTCTACAATGAGCAGTTCTTC.

There are a few counts of this clonotype. The V call is TRBV5-1, the J call TRBJ2-3; TRBD2 matches 10 bases. V trimming: 0 bases; J trimming: 2 bases; junction bases outside the gene matches: 3. This CDR3 is 16 amino acids long. Germline CDR1 is SGHRS and CDR2 is YFSETQ. This CDR3 is CASSLGSGRNTDTQYF. CDR3 sequence (DNA): TGCGCCAGCAGCTTGGGTAGCGGGAGGAACACAGATACGCAGTATTTT. Looking up the rest from reference TRBV5-1 and TRBJ2-3 gives the full variable domain: KAGVTQTPRYLIKTRGQQVTLSCSPISGHRSVSWYQQTPGQGLQFLFEYFSETQRNKGNFPGRFSGRQFSNSRSEMNVSTLELGDSALYLCASSLGSGRNTDTQYFGPGTRLTVL.

The sample holds many counts of this clonotype. The rearrangement joins TRBV2 to TRBJ1-5, with D hard to call. Trimming pared 4 bases from V and 7 bases from J, leaving 17 bases between. Looked up from germline, CDR1 is SNHLY and CDR2 is FYNNEI. The CDR3 sequence is 15 residues long. The DNA for the CDR3 is TGTGCCAGCAGTGGGACCGCCGATGTGGGGCAGCCCCAGCATTTT. Its protein is CASSGTADVGQPQHF.

The chain is built from TRBV7-2 and TRBJ2-1; D call uncertain. The CDR3 is 11 amino acids. In germline, CDR1 is SGHTA, CDR2 FQGNSA. Between the trimmed V and J ends, which lost 5 bases and 9 bases, there was a span of 8 bases. Written as DNA, the CDR3 is TGTGCCAGCAGCAAGACCCTTGAGCAGTTCTTC. As protein: CASSKTLEQFF.

This clonotype came up many times. The chain is built from TRBV29-1 and TRBJ1-6, with D tentatively TRBD1 (6 bases). The V gene lost 7 bases and the J gene lost 8 bases, with 15 bases spanning the gap. CDR1 and CDR2 from the germline V gene are SQVTM and ANQGSEA. The CDR3 is made up of 13 amino acids. CDR3 protein: CSARAGHYSPLHF. The CDR3, as DNA: TGCAGCGCACGAGCGGGACATTATTCACCCCTCCACTTT.

This rearrangement joins TRBV4-1 to TRBJ1-6; weak D call: TRBD1 (6 bases). Germline V gene sequence: CDR1 MGHRA, CDR2 YSYEKL. There are 16 residues in the CDR3. The V end was cut by 4 bases, the J end by 4 bases, with 14 bases between. The CDR3 DNA is TGCGCCAGCAGCCCGGATGGACAGCCTTATAATTCACCCCTCCACTTT. Its translation: CASSPDGQPYNSPLHF.

The chain has TRBV10-3 and TRBJ2-7, with D perhaps given as TRBD1 or TRBD2 (6 bases each). V was clipped by 4 bases and J by 5 bases, with 15 bases between them. CDR1 and CDR2 from the germline V gene are ENHRY and SYGVKD. The CDR3 totals 14 residues. The CDR3, as DNA: TGTGCCATCAGTGTTACGGGGGCAATGGACGAGCAGTACTTC. This encodes CAISVTGAMDEQYF.

This clonotype appeared many times. The chain links TRBV7-2 to TRBJ2-3, with a weak D call TRBD2 (6 bases). This CDR3 comprises 14 residues. The V and J ends lost 1 base and 3 bases respectively, with 8 bases between them. In germline, CDR1 is SGHTA, CDR2 FQGNSA. CDR3 DNA: TGTGCCAGCAGCTTAGTAGGGAGGACAGATACGCAGTATTTT. Protein sequence: CASSLVGRTDTQYF.

This clonotype was recorded at least ten times. The chain uses TRBV9 and TRBJ2-5; D possibly corresponds to TRBD2 (5 bases). CDR1 is SGDLS, CDR2 YYNGEE, per germline. V lost 0 bases and J lost 5, with 11 bases in between. CDR3 length: 14 residues. Here the CDR3 reads CASSVAVGGETQYF. The DNA of the CDR3 is TGTGCCAGCAGCGTAGCGGTGGGCGGGGAGACCCAGTACTTC.